This T cell receptor beta chain was identified in a study of CD8 T cells in ankylosing spondylitis. Study-level results: Seemingly distinctive of ankylosing spondylitis blood was a TCR beta motif formed by eight highly homologous variants. Prior work had noted some motif variants in reactive arthritis blood and synovial fluid.

From germline, CDR1 is MNHEY and CDR2 SMNVEV (reference sequence). This CDR3 region has 11 residues. Trimming left V 8 bases short and J 6 bases short, with 10 bases between. This clonotype was seen only a few times. Its antigen remains unknown. One entry per CDR3 protein results from TCRdb running MiXCR on the 5' RACE reads. The table includes approximately 550,000 distinct CDR3 sequences, roughly an eighth detected once. The sample taken for sequencing was blood, either unsorted or a sorted T cell fraction (not recorded which). This receptor was obtained from a male donor with ankylosing spondylitis. The rearrangement links TRBV27 to TRBJ1-2; D is uncertain. CDR3 sequence (DNA): TGTGCCAGCGGTTATTGGGATGGCTACACCTTC. It specifies CASGYWDGYTF.